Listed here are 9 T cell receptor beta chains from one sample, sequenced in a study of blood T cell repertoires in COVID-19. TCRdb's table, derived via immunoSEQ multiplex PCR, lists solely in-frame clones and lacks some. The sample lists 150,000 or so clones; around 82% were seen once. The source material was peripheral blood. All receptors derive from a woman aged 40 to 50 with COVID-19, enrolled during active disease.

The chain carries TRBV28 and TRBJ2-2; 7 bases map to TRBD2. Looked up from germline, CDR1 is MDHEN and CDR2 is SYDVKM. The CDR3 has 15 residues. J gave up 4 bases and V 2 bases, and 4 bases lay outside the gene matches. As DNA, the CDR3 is TGTGCCAGCAGTTTACTAGCGGAGCTCACCGGGGAGCTGTTTTTT. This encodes CASSLLAELTGELFF.

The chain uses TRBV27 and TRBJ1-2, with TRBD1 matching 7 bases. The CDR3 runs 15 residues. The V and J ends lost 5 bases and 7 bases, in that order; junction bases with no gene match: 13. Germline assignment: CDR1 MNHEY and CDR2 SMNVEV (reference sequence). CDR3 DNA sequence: TGTGCCAGCAGTACCGACAGGGTCGCGCTGGGTGGCTACACCTTC. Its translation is CASSTDRVALGGYTF.

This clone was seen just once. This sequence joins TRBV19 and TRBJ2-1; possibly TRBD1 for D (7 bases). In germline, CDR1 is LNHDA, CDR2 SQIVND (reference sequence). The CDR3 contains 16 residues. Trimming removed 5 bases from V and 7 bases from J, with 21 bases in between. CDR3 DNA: TGTGCCAGTAGTCGCCTTAGAGGGGGCGCGGGAAATGAGCAGTTCTTC. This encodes CASSRLRGGAGNEQFF. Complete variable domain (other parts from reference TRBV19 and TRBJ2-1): DGGITQSPKYLFRKEGQNVTLSCEQNLNHDAMYWYRQDPGQGLRLIYYSQIVNDFQKGDIAEGYSVSREKKESFPLTVTSAQKNPTAFYLCASSRLRGGAGNEQFFGPGTRLTVL.

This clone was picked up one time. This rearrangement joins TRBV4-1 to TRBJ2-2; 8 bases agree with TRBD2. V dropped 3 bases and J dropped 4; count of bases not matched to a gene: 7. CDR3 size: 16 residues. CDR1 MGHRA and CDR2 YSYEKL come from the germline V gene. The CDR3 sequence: CASSHEAAGATGELFF. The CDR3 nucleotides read TGCGCCAGCAGCCATGAAGCAGCGGGAGCCACCGGGGAGCTGTTTTTT.

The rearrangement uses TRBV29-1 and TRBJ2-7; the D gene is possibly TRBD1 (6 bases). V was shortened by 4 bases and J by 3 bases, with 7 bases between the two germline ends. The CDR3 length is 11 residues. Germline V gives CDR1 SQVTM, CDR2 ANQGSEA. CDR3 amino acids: CSVGQVYEQYF. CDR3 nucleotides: TGCAGCGTTGGACAGGTCTACGAGCAGTACTTC.

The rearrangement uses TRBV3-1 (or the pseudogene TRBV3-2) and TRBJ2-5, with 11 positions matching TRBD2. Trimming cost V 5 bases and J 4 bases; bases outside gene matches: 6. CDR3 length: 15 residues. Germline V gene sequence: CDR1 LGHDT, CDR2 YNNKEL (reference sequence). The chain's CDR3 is CASSYSGGATETQYF. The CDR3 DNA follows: TGTGCCAGCAGCTATAGCGGGGGGGCTACAGAGACCCAGTACTTC.

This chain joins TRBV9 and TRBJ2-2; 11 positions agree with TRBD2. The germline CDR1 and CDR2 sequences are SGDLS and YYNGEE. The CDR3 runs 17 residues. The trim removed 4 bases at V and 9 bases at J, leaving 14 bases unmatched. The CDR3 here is CASSPSSGGATSRELFF. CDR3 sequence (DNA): TGTGCCAGCAGCCCCAGTAGCGGGGGGGCCACTTCCCGGGAGCTGTTTTTT.

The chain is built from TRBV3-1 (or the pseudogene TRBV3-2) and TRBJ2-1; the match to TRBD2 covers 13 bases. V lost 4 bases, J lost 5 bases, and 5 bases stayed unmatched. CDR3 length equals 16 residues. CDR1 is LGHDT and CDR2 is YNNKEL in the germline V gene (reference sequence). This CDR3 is CASSPLLAGGDNEQFF. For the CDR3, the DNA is TGTGCCAGCAGCCCATTACTAGCGGGAGGGGACAATGAGCAGTTCTTC.

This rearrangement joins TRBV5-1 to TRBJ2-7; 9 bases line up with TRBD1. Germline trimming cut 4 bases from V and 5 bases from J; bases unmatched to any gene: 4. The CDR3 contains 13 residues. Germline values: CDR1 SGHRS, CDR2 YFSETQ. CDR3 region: CASSDRTGDEQYF. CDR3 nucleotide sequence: TGCGCCAGCAGCGACCGGACAGGGGACGAGCAGTACTTC.